This T cell receptor (beta chain) comes out of a study of T cell responses to AZD1222 COVID-19 vaccine. Study conclusions and caveats: Sampling that yielded the repertoires occurred only after the peak T cell response. Researchers report vaccine-associated CD4 TCRs spanning spike, with dominance at 160-218 and 743-854. With two AZD1222 doses given, Spike-specific TCR breadth and depth both rose. At baseline, just five to seven AZD1222 recipients tested seropositive.

In the case of this clone: What it binds is not known.

The data were produced by immunoSEQ multiplex PCR, yet TCRdb's version contains in-frame clones alone and is incomplete. The sample lists 75,000 to 100,000 clones; about nine tenths were seen once. Deletions cut 5 bases from V and 1 base from J, with 13 bases between. Germline V gene data show CDR1 as SGHTA and CDR2 as FQGTGA. The CDR3 has 15 residues. This clonotype was sampled from an adult in good health. The sample was peripheral blood, taken on day 0 of AZD1222 vaccination. The chain couples TRBV7-3 to TRBJ2-3; D call uncertain. CDR3 sequence: CASSPHQQRTDTQYF. The CDR3 nucleotides are TGTGCCAGCAGCCCCCATCAACAACGCACAGATACGCAGTATTTT.